These 10 T cell receptor beta chains were all obtained from the same sample, sequenced in a study of CD8+ T cells in alopecia areata. Isolated RNA was reverse transcribed into cDNA used as the sequencing template. Method: immunoSEQ multiplex PCR; TCRdb's copy keeps in-frame clones and lacks some. The repertoire holds over 250,000 clones, with 50% to 75% as singletons. Specified treatment: oral pan-JAK inhibitor, 5-10 mg twice daily. The sample here was CD4+ T cells sorted from blood, taken around week 52, from a patient treated with tofacitinib. The receptor set was obtained from a human donor with alopecia areata.

The table lists this clone with a count of one. The rearrangement joins TRBV2 to TRBJ2-5, with D hard to call. V was trimmed by 4 bases and J by 2 bases, leaving 8 bases between them. CDR3 size: 13 residues. Germline V gene data show CDR1 as SNHLY and CDR2 as FYNNEI. The CDR3 DNA sequence: TGTGCCAGCAGTGTCCGGCTGCAAGAGACCCAGTACTTC. The encoded protein is CASSVRLQETQYF.

The J gene is TRBJ1-2, the V gene TRBV2; D not certain. The CDR3 totals 13 residues. Germline V gene lookup returns CDR1 SNHLY and CDR2 FYNNEI. V shed 3 bases and J shed 4 bases, with 9 bases lying between them. As DNA, the CDR3 is TGTGCCAGCAGTGACAGGAGGCTCTATGGCTACACCTTC. Translation gives CASSDRRLYGYTF.

The chain carries TRBV5-1 and TRBJ2-1; the D is unclear. This CDR3 spans 15 amino acids. The V end lost 3 bases, the J end lost 0 bases, and 10 bases lay between the germline ends. Germline values: CDR1 SGHRS, CDR2 YFSETQ. In nucleotides, the CDR3 is TGCGCCAGCAGCTCTTTAGGGCCCTCCTACAATGAGCAGTTCTTC. Amino acids: CASSSLGPSYNEQFF.

V gene TRBV6-5 combines with J gene TRBJ1-1; D might be TRBD1 (6 bases). The CDR3 spans 15 residues. V shed 5 bases and J shed 2 bases, with 15 bases lying between them. Germline CDR1 MNHEY, CDR2 SVGAGI. This chain's CDR3 is CASSLLRGANTEAFF. CDR3 sequence (DNA): TGTGCCAGCAGTCTCCTGCGGGGGGCCAACACTGAAGCTTTCTTT.

A few counts support this clone. This sample includes further DNA sequences coding for the same CDR3. This chain uses TRBV20-1 with TRBJ2-5, with D tentatively TRBD1 (6 bases). The CDR3 runs to 11 residues. The V and J ends lost 5 bases and 5 bases respectively, with 9 bases between them. Germline V gene data show CDR1 as DFQATT and CDR2 as SNEGSKA (reference sequence). CDR3 DNA: TGCAGTGCTGGTAGGGGGGAGACCCAGTACTTC. Amino acids: CSAGRGETQYF.

The chain recombines TRBV9 with TRBJ2-1; possible D gene TRBD2, 6 bases. V was pared by 3 bases and J by 13 bases, with 14 bases between. CDR1 and CDR2 (germline): SGDLS, YYNGEE. There are 12 residues in the CDR3. CDR3 sequence: CASSDGRLVQFF. CDR3 sequence (DNA): TGTGCCAGCAGCGATGGGCGACTAGTCCAGTTCTTC.

The chain links TRBV7-9 to TRBJ2-3; D is undetermined. Trimming pared 8 bases from V and 5 bases from J, leaving 23 bases between. The CDR3 sequence is 16 residues long. Germline CDR1 and CDR2: SEHNR and FQNEAQ (reference sequence). CDR3 DNA: TGTGCCAGCGCCTCCCGGGCCCAGAACCTTGGAGATACGCAGTATTTT. Protein product: CASASRAQNLGDTQYF.

The V and J genes are TRBV4-1 and TRBJ1-2; D not certain. The V and J ends lost 0 bases and 6 bases respectively, with 14 bases between them. The germline V gene has CDR1 MGHRA and CDR2 YSYEKL. The CDR3 has 15 residues. The CDR3 DNA sequence: TGCGCCAGCAGCCAAGATCGCTTTGGGCGACATGGCTACACCTTC. This translates into CASSQDRFGRHGYTF.

The chain joins TRBV29-1 to TRBJ1-2; the D is unclear. The CDR3 contains 12 residues. Germline V gene data show CDR1 as SQVTM and CDR2 as ANQGSEA. Trimming shortened V by 1 base and J by 2 bases, and 5 bases separated the two germline ends. Here the CDR3 DNA reads TGCAGCGTTGAAGCGGAAAACTATGGCTACACCTTC. Protein product: CSVEAENYGYTF.

J is TRBJ2-2 and V is TRBV14; D is undetermined. The germline V gene encodes CDR1 SGHDN and CDR2 FVKESK. V lost 4 bases and J lost 4, with 7 bases in between. The CDR3 length is 13 residues. CDR3 sequence: CASSRKGTGELFF. The DNA of the CDR3 is TGTGCCAGCAGCCGAAAAGGCACCGGGGAGCTGTTTTTT.